A selection of T cell receptor beta chains follows, all from one sample in a study of cytomegalovirus exposure and HLA in healthy donors. Using immunoSEQ multiplex PCR, the repertoire was profiled, and TCRdb retains in-frame clones only, with some absent. Altogether some 160,000 clones are present, roughly 88% being singletons, with the ten largest covering roughly 6.5%. The sample taken for sequencing was PBMCs. The receptor set was obtained from a man between 45 and 60 years old in good health and CMV-seropositive. The CDR3 runs from the conserved cysteine through the conserved F or W. The order of the fields is CDR3 protein, J gene, V gene.

cdr3_aa: CASSVGGRANYNEQFF
j_call: TRBJ2-1
v_call: TRBV9

cdr3_aa: CASNPAGLYNEQFF
j_call: TRBJ2-1
v_call: TRBV19

cdr3_aa: CASSMGQGNYGYTF
j_call: TRBJ1-2
v_call: TRBV19

cdr3_aa: CASSLGQVETQYF
j_call: TRBJ2-5
v_call: TRBV7-2

cdr3_aa: CASSATGGEWAFF
j_call: TRBJ1-1
v_call: TRBV4-1

cdr3_aa: CASSKGGLNYEQYF
j_call: TRBJ2-7
v_call: TRBV19

cdr3_aa: CSVPGTGEQFF
j_call: TRBJ2-1
v_call: TRBV29-1

cdr3_aa: CATRIQGAPDEAFF
j_call: TRBJ1-1
v_call: TRBV15

cdr3_aa: CASSSPLAGVEGDTQYF
j_call: TRBJ2-3
v_call: TRBV9

cdr3_aa: CASSEGVWGLAGETQYF
j_call: TRBJ2-5
v_call: TRBV6-1

cdr3_aa: CASSRTGGREKLFF
j_call: TRBJ1-4
v_call: TRBV2

cdr3_aa: CASSVARGQFYNEQFF
j_call: TRBJ2-1
v_call: TRBV6-1

cdr3_aa: CASQPSGSQETQYF
j_call: TRBJ2-5
v_call: TRBV5-6

cdr3_aa: CASSGGGHTLYGYTF
j_call: TRBJ1-2
v_call: TRBV21-1

cdr3_aa: CASSFFRGPGELFF
j_call: TRBJ2-2
v_call: TRBV5-6

cdr3_aa: CASSEPGQGNYGYTF
j_call: TRBJ1-2
v_call: TRBV25-1

cdr3_aa: CASSPVRDRFNYGYTF
j_call: TRBJ1-2
v_call: TRBV18

cdr3_aa: CASSPLGRATDTQYF
j_call: TRBJ2-3
v_call: TRBV7-2

cdr3_aa: CASSLIGAAGNTIYF
j_call: TRBJ1-3
v_call: TRBV5-6

cdr3_aa: CATSRGLAGETQYF
j_call: TRBJ2-5
v_call: TRBV15

cdr3_aa: CASSSIQGKGYGYTF
j_call: TRBJ1-2
v_call: TRBV5-5

cdr3_aa: CASSLLQGPGGMNTEAFF
j_call: TRBJ1-1
v_call: TRBV11-2

cdr3_aa: CASNYKTSGIGEQFF
j_call: TRBJ2-1
v_call: TRBV28

cdr3_aa: CASSLAPRIMNTEAFF
j_call: TRBJ1-1
v_call: TRBV7-8

cdr3_aa: CASSEAREKLFF
j_call: TRBJ1-4
v_call: TRBV6-1

cdr3_aa: CASSLTSGTLDEQFF
j_call: TRBJ2-1
v_call: TRBV4-2

cdr3_aa: CASSVIGHNTEAFF
j_call: TRBJ1-1
v_call: TRBV9

cdr3_aa: CASSVDRGGGTNTQYF
j_call: TRBJ2-3
v_call: TRBV9

cdr3_aa: CASSFRQTDTQYF
j_call: TRBJ2-3
v_call: TRBV19

cdr3_aa: CASSQSLQVIYF
j_call: TRBJ1-3
v_call: TRBV7-9

cdr3_aa: CASSLSKPGGYGYTF
j_call: TRBJ1-2
v_call: TRBV27

cdr3_aa: CASSWMVRGASSEQYF
j_call: TRBJ2-7
v_call: TRBV5-6

cdr3_aa: CASSLGTRNTEAFF
j_call: TRBJ1-1
v_call: TRBV7-9

cdr3_aa: CASMDGDRGHNSPLHF
j_call: TRBJ1-6
v_call: TRBV19

cdr3_aa: CASSFNLVGNEKLFF
j_call: TRBJ1-4
v_call: TRBV5-1

cdr3_aa: CASSLAAMETQYF
j_call: TRBJ2-5
v_call: TRBV6-1

cdr3_aa: CASSLNMAPDTQYF
j_call: TRBJ2-3
v_call: TRBV5-6

cdr3_aa: CASSPGLDRYQPQHF
j_call: TRBJ1-5
v_call: TRBV7-8

cdr3_aa: CASSLKSGNTEAFF
j_call: TRBJ1-1
v_call: TRBV5-1

cdr3_aa: CSATGEMTVDTQYF
j_call: TRBJ2-3
v_call: TRBV29-1

cdr3_aa: CASSLVQGPMNTEAFF
j_call: TRBJ1-1
v_call: TRBV5-1

cdr3_aa: CASSQDQQLTGELFF
j_call: TRBJ2-2
v_call: TRBV4-1

cdr3_aa: CASSDPSGGVLHTQYF
j_call: TRBJ2-3
v_call: TRBV5-1

cdr3_aa: CASSPTSGGASDTQYF
j_call: TRBJ2-3
v_call: TRBV7-6

cdr3_aa: CASSYSGSPTSTEAFF
j_call: TRBJ1-1
v_call: TRBV6-6

cdr3_aa: CASSLGPITDTQYF
j_call: TRBJ2-3
v_call: TRBV5-1

cdr3_aa: CASSQHATAANYGYTF
j_call: TRBJ1-2
v_call: TRBV5-4

cdr3_aa: CASSWGQTNTEAFF
j_call: TRBJ1-1
v_call: TRBV5-6

cdr3_aa: CEVPSGGYDEQYF
j_call: TRBJ2-7
v_call: TRBV19

cdr3_aa: CASSLGGPNQPQHF
j_call: TRBJ1-5
v_call: TRBV5-6

cdr3_aa: CASVPAAGQRYGYTF
j_call: TRBJ1-2
v_call: TRBV19